These T cell receptor beta chains were read from a single sample in a study of blood T cells in healthy people across ages. TCRdb called the 5' RACE reads again in MiXCR, with one record for every CDR3 protein. The sample lists over a million distinct CDR3 sequences, about 42% occurring once. The specimen sequenced was blood. The receptors derive from a woman younger than 30 in good health. Both conserved end residues are part of each CDR3. D genes are given only for firm matches. For some rows the clone size is stated as once, few or many, or as a class when expanded; others skip it.

>TRBD1|TRBV27|once|TRBJ1-1|15
CASRHAGTGLTEAFF
TGTGCCAGCAGGCATGCCGGGACAGGGCTCACTGAAGCTTTCTTT
>TRBD1|TRBV27|.|TRBJ2-7|15
CASSSLDRVLGEQYF
TGTGCCAGCAGTTCCCTCGACAGGGTTTTGGGCGAGCAGTACTTC
>.|TRBV20-1|.|TRBJ2-7|13
CSARLTALYEQYF
TGCAGTGCTCGTCTTACGGCGCTCTACGAGCAGTACTTC
>.|TRBV7-2|.|TRBJ2-2|14
CASSLGANTGELFF
TGCGCCAGCAGCCTGGGCGCGAACACCGGGGAGCTGTTTTTT
>.|TRBV6-5|.|TRBJ2-3|14
CASSVLPSTDTQYF
TGTGCCAGCAGCGTGCTTCCTAGCACAGATACGCAGTATTTT
>.|TRBV3-1|.|TRBJ1-1|13
CASSQRGDTEAFF
TGTGCCAGCAGCCAACGAGGGGACACTGAAGCTTTCTTT
>.|TRBV24-1|.|TRBJ2-7|11
CATSDLRVQYF
TGTGCCACCAGTGATTTGCGGGTGCAGTACTTC
>TRBD2|TRBV20-1|.|TRBJ2-7|12
CSATLAAYEQYF
TGCAGTGCTACACTAGCGGCCTACGAGCAGTACTTC
>TRBD1|TRBV7-9|.|TRBJ1-2|15
CASSPITGGFYGYTF
TGTGCCAGCAGCCCAATAACAGGGGGCTTCTATGGCTACACCTTC
>.|TRBV27|.|TRBJ2-7|15
CASSLSGSRIHEQYF
TGTGCCAGCAGTTTATCAGGGTCACGCATCCACGAGCAGTACTTC
>.|TRBV20-1|few|TRBJ2-7|14
CSAYFSDSTYEQYF
TGCAGTGCTTATTTTTCGGACAGCACCTACGAGCAGTACTTC